This T cell receptor beta chain emerged from a study of technical replicates of blood from several donors. The protocol was immunoSEQ multiplex PCR, while the TCRdb copy is restricted to in-frame clones and leaves out a portion. The sample has 60,000 to 75,000 clones, 95% to 97% seen once. Germline assignment: CDR1 SGDLS and CDR2 YYNGEE. The CDR3 is 15 amino acids. Trimming shortened V by 4 bases and J by 4 bases, and 18 bases separated the two germline ends. The J gene is TRBJ2-7, the V gene TRBV9; TRBD1 might be the D (6 bases). This clonotype was obtained from a human donor in good health. Material: T cells isolated from PBMCs. In DNA, the CDR3 is TGTGCCAGCAGCCCTCAATCGACAGGATTTTACGAGCAGTACTTC. This translates into CASSPQSTGFYEQYF. Together with reference TRBV9 and TRBJ2-7, the CDR3 gives the full variable domain: DSGVTQTPKHLITATGQRVTLRCSPRSGDLSVYWYQQSLDQGLQFLIQYYNGEERAKGNILERFSAQQFPDLHSELNLSSLELGDSALYFCASSPQSTGFYEQYFGPGTRLTVT.